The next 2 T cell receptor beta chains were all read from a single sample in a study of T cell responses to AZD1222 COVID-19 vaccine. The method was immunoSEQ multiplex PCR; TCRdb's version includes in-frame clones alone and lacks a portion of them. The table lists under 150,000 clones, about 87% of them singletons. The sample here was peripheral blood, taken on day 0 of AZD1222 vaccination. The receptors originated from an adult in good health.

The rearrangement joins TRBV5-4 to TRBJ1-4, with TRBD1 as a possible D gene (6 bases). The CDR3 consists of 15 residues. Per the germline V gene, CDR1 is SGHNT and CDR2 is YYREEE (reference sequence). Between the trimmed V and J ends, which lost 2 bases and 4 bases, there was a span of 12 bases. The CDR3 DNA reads TGTGCCAGCAGCTTTCGACAGGACCTTAATGAAAAACTGTTTTTT. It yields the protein CASSFRQDLNEKLFF.

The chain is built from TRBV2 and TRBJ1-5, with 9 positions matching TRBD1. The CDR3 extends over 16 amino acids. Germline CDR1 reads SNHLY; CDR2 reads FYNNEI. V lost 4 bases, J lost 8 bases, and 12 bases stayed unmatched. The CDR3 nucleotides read TGTGCCAGCAGTGGTGTTCGTACGGACAGGGGAAAGCCCCAGCATTTT. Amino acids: CASSGVRTDRGKPQHF.